The clone carrying this T cell receptor beta chain was counted between two and nine times. The antigen remains undetermined. Losses at the gene ends were 1 base for V and 12 bases for J; bases not matched to a gene: 10. Germline CDR1 reads GTSNPN; CDR2 reads SVGIG (reference sequence). The CDR3 sequence is 13 residues long. The sample originates from a study of T-cell memory formation after mild COVID-19. MiXCR was run by TCRdb on the 5' RACE reads, yielding one entry per CDR3 protein. Of approximately 290,000 distinct CDR3 sequences detected, 7.5% to 9.5% appear once; the ten largest clones hold approximately 23%. Study outcomes and limitations: The authors did not confirm SARS-CoV-2 specificity of second-wave clones peaking day 37.

The source is a man younger than 35 who had mild COVID-19 (a few samples of this study predate the infection). Cell type and time point are not known. The chain combines TRBV30 with TRBJ1-2, with 8 bases lining up with TRBD1. The sample was PBMCs or a T cell subset sorted from them (not recorded which). CDR3 amino acids: CAWSELRQGSHTF. CDR3 bases: TGTGCCTGGAGTGAATTGAGACAGGGGAGTCACACCTTC.